This TCR beta chain was observed in a study of blood T cell repertoires in COVID-19. Trimming removed 1 base from V and 3 bases from J, with 10 bases in between. The CDR3 length is 14 residues. Per the germline V gene, CDR1 is MNHNS and CDR2 is SASEGT. Generated by immunoSEQ multiplex PCR, the TCRdb table keeps only in-frame clones and is missing some. The repertoire includes some 140,000 clones, around 88% of them detected once, and roughly 18% sits in the top ten. The sequence derives from a woman aged 45 to 65 who had recovered from COVID-19. Sequencing was carried out using peripheral blood. The chain is built from TRBV6-1 and TRBJ2-7; the D gene is possibly TRBD1 (6 bases). CDR3 region: CASSEVGADYEQYF. In nucleotides, the CDR3 is TGTGCCAGCAGTGAAGTGGGGGCTGACTACGAGCAGTACTTC.